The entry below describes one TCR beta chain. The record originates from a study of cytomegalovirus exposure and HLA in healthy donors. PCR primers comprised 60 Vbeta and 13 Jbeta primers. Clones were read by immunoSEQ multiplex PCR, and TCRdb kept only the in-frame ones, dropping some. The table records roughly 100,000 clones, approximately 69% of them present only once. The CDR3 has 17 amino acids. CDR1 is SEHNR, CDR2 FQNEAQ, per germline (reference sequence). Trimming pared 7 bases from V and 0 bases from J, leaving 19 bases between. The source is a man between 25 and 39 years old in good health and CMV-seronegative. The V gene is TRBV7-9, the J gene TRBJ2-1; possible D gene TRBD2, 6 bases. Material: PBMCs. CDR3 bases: TGTGCCAGCATATTCGAGACTAGGCCCTTCTCCTACAATGAGCAGTTCTTC. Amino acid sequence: CASIFETRPFSYNEQFF.